This T cell receptor beta chain originates from a study of naive and memory T cell subsets. With respect to this clonotype: Its specificity is unknown. Germline and junction disagree at one end, which may indicate a read error.

Study-wide points: No ground truth validated the naive and memory repertoire findings. Especially in CD8 cells, naive repertoires contained a few larger clonotypes, possibly CD45RA-re-expressing memory cells.

The CDR3 is 13 amino acids. Germline lookup yields CDR1 SSHAT and CDR2 FNYEAQ (reference sequence). Two oligonucleotides, mixed equimolar, formed the beta constant-region primer covering TRBC1 and TRBC2. The ligated cDNA underwent four PCR rounds using SP2 and nested alpha and beta constant-region primers. MiXCR was run by TCRdb on the UMI-ligation and nested PCR reads, yielding one entry per CDR3 protein. The sample gives 120,000 to 150,000 distinct CDR3 sequences, roughly a fifth of which show up once; 0.6% to 0.8% is in the top ten. The rearrangement joins TRBV7-7 to TRBJ1-5; weak D call: TRBD1 (5 bases). The sequence derives from a human donor in good health. The sample taken for sequencing was naive CD8+ T cells from blood. In nucleotides, the CDR3 is TGTGCTAGCAGCTTAGGGGAGGGCCAGCCCCAGCATTTT. This sequence encodes CASSLGEGQPQHF.